The next 8 T cell receptor beta chains were all read from a single sample in a study of blood T cell repertoires in COVID-19 (dated by TCRdb to the early 2020s). Libraries were made using the immunoSEQ multiplex PCR assay. TCRdb took this table from immuneACCESS and kept in-frame rearrangements with V and J called. Such tables lack part of the clones; where checked against another copy, unresolved V genes explain under half of the gap, and the rest is unexplained. The sample table contains some 140,000 clones; only one count was recorded for 81% of them. The ten largest clonotypes hold over 7.5% of the sample. The source material was peripheral blood. These receptors came from a woman aged 55-75 years with active or convalescent COVID-19.

The chain couples TRBV28 to TRBJ2-5; D is possibly TRBD1 (6 bases). Per germline, CDR1 MDHEN and CDR2 SYDVKM. The V end lost 5 bases, the J end lost 5 bases, and 24 bases lay between the germline ends. The CDR3 extends over 17 amino acids. The CDR3 sequence: CASSPPPQGVGGETQYF. Written as DNA, the CDR3 is TGTGCCAGCAGTCCACCCCCACAGGGAGTGGGTGGGGAGACCCAGTACTTC.

Here the CDR3 reads CASHDQAEAFF. As DNA, the CDR3 is TGTGCCAGCCACGATCAAGCAGAAGCTTTCTTT. This chain uses TRBV28 with TRBJ1-1; D gene uncertain. V lost 8 bases and J lost 8, with 12 bases in between. CDR3 length: 11 residues. The germline CDR1 and CDR2 sequences are MDHEN and SYDVKM.

This clone showed up just a few times. The chain couples TRBV7-6 to TRBJ2-5, with D unresolved. Per germline, CDR1 SGHVS and CDR2 FNYEAQ. V lost 5 bases to trimming and J lost 3 bases, with 10 bases between them. The CDR3 is 13 residues long. This chain's CDR3 is CASSLRLEETQYF. In DNA form, the CDR3 reads TGTGCCAGCAGCCTTAGACTTGAAGAGACCCAGTACTTC.

This chain links TRBV6-5 with TRBJ1-4, with 9 bases that match TRBD1. This CDR3 comprises 13 residues. With V trimmed by 5 bases and J by 6 bases, 1 base remained unmatched. Germline V CDR1 and CDR2: MNHEY, SVGAGI. The CDR3 DNA follows: TGTGCCAGCAGTCGGACAGGGGATGAAAAACTGTTTTTT. Translation gives CASSRTGDEKLFF.

This chain uses TRBV4-1 with TRBJ2-1; maybe TRBD1 (5 bases). The CDR3 extends over 15 amino acids. V was clipped by 3 bases and J by 6 bases, with 15 bases between them. CDR1 and CDR2 (germline): MGHRA, YSYEKL. This CDR3 is CASSQLGQGGNEQFF. The CDR3 bases are TGCGCCAGCAGCCAGTTAGGTCAGGGTGGCAATGAGCAGTTCTTC.

The V gene is TRBV6-5, the J gene TRBJ1-3; D is uncertain. The CDR3 has 13 amino acids. V was clipped by 5 bases and J by 1 base, with 6 bases between them. Looked up from germline, CDR1 is MNHEY and CDR2 is SVGAGI. The CDR3 nucleotides read TGTGCCAGCAGTCCGACTTCTGGAAACACCATATATTTT. Protein product: CASSPTSGNTIYF.

This clone was recorded once. In DNA form, the CDR3 reads TGTGCCAGCAGCTTCAGGACTCTCTGGGGTGGGCAGTACTTC. Its translation is CASSFRTLWGGQYF. This chain joins TRBV5-6 and TRBJ2-7, with D tentatively TRBD2 (5 bases). The CDR3 extends over 14 amino acids. V was cut by 2 bases and J by 9 bases, with 18 bases left in between. Germline CDR1 SGHDT, CDR2 YYEEEE.

The rearrangement joins TRBV2 to TRBJ1-1; weak D call: TRBD1 (5 bases). The CDR3 consists of 15 residues. The germline V and J ends were trimmed by 4 bases and 0 bases, with 12 bases remaining between them. CDR1 and CDR2 (germline): SNHLY, FYNNEI. CDR3 coding DNA: TGTGCCAGCAGTGGCCAGGGATTCATGAACACTGAAGCTTTCTTT. It specifies CASSGQGFMNTEAFF.